One and the same sample provided the 3 T cell receptor beta chains below, sequenced in a study of cytomegalovirus exposure and HLA in healthy donors. Assay: immunoSEQ multiplex PCR; the TCRdb copy retains only in-frame clones and omits some. This sample yields 90,000 to 140,000 clones, of which 70% to 90% are seen a single time; 4% belongs to the top ten. The sample was PBMCs. The receptors come from a woman between 18 and 29 years old in good health and CMV-seropositive.

This rearrangement joins TRBV28 to TRBJ2-7; 11 positions agree with TRBD2. The CDR3 runs to 19 residues. CDR1 and CDR2 from the germline V gene are MDHEN and SYDVKM. Losses at the gene ends were 2 bases for V and 3 bases for J; bases not matched to a gene: 15. This CDR3 is CASSLTLWGLAAMGYEQYF. The DNA of the CDR3 is TGTGCCAGCAGTTTAACATTGTGGGGACTAGCGGCCATGGGCTACGAGCAGTACTTC.

The chain has TRBV7-9 and TRBJ1-2, with a weak D call TRBD1 (5 bases). This CDR3 has 16 amino acids. Deletions cut 4 bases from V and 4 bases from J, with 19 bases between. Germline CDR1 is SEHNR and CDR2 is FQNEAQ (reference sequence). This chain's CDR3 is CASSSTILNRPYGYTF. DNA of the CDR3: TGTGCCAGCAGCTCAACCATTCTCAACAGGCCCTATGGCTACACCTTC. Complete variable domain (other parts from reference TRBV7-9 and TRBJ1-2): DTGVSQNPRHKITKRGQNVTFRCDPISEHNRLYWYRQTLGQGPEFLTYFQNEAQLEKSRLLSDRFSAERPKGSFSTLEIQRTEQGDSAMYLCASSSTILNRPYGYTFGSGTRLTVV.

The chain combines TRBV5-4 with TRBJ2-7, with TRBD1 matching 7 bases. Germline trimming cut 2 bases from V and 2 bases from J; bases unmatched to any gene: 4. CDR1 is SGHNT, CDR2 YYREEE, per germline (reference sequence). This CDR3 is built from 14 residues. The CDR3 reads CASSFRQGTYEQYF. In DNA, the CDR3 is TGTGCCAGCAGCTTCCGACAGGGCACCTACGAGCAGTACTTC.